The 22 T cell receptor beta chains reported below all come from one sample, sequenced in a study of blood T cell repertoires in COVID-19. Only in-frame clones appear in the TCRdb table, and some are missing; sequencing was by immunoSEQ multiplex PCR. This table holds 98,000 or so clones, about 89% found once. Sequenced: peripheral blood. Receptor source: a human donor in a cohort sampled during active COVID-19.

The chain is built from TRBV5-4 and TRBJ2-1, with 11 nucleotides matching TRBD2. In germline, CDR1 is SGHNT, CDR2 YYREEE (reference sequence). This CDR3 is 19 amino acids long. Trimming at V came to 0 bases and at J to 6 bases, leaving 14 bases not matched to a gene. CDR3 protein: CASSLDGTSGTGKVNEQFF. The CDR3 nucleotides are TGTGCCAGCAGCTTGGACGGGACTAGCGGTACCGGAAAGGTCAATGAGCAGTTCTTC.

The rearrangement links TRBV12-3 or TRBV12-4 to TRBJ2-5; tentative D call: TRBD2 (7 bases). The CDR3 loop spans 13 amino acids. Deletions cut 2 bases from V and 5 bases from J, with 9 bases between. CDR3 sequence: CASSLRGGETQYF. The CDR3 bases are TGTGCCAGCAGTTTAAGGGGGGGGGAGACCCAGTACTTC.

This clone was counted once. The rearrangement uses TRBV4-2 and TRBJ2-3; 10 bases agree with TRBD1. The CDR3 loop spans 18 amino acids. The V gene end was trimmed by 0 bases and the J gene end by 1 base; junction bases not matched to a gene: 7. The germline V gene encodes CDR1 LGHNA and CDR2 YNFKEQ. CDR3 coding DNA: TGTGCCAGCAGCCAAGATCCGGACAGGGGGATTGGCACAGATACGCAGTATTTT. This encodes CASSQDPDRGIGTDTQYF.

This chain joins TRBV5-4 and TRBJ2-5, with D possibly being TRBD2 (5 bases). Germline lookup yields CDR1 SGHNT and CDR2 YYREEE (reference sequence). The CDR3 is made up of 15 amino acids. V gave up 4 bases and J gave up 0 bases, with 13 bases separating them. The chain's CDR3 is CASSALGVHQETQYF. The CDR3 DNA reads TGTGCCAGCAGCGCGCTCGGGGTTCACCAAGAGACCCAGTACTTC.

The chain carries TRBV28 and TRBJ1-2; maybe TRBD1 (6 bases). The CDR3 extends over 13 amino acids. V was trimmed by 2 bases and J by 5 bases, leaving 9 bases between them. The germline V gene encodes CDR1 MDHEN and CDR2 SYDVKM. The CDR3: CASSLVGQYGYTF. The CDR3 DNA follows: TGTGCCAGCAGTTTAGTCGGACAGTATGGCTACACCTTC.

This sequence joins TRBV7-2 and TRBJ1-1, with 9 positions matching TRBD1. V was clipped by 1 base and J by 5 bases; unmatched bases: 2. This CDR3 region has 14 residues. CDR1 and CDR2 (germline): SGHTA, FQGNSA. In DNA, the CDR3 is TGTGCCAGCAGCTTAGAGACAGGGGGAACTGAAGCTTTCTTT. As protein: CASSLETGGTEAFF.

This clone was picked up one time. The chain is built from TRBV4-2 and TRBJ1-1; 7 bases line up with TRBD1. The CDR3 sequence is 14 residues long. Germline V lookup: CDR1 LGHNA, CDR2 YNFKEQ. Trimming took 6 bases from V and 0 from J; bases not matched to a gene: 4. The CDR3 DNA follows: TGTGCCAGCAGTCCAGGGGGAGTGAACACTGAAGCTTTCTTT. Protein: CASSPGGVNTEAFF.

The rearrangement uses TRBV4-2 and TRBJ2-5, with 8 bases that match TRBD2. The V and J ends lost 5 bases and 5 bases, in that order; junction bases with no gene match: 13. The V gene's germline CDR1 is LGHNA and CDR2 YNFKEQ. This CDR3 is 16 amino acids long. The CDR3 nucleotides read TGTGCCAGCAGCGTCGGGGGTCGTAGCGGGATGGAGACCCAGTACTTC. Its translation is CASSVGGRSGMETQYF.

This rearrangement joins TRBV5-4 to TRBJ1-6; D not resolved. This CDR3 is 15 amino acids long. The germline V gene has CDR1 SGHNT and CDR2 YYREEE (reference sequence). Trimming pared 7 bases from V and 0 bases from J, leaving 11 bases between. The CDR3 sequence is CASRRDLSYNSPLHF. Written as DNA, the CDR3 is TGTGCCAGCCGTCGAGATCTCTCCTATAATTCACCCCTCCACTTT. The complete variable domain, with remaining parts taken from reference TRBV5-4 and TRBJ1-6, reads ETGVTQSPTHLIKTRGQQVTLRCSSQSGHNTVSWYQQALGQGPQFIFQYYREEENGRGNFPPRFSGLQFPNYSSELNVNALELDDSALYLCASRRDLSYNSPLHFGNGTRLTVT.

The CDR3 DNA reads TGTGCCAGCTCTTCCAGCGGGGGGGGGCCACCTGGGGCCAACGTCCTGACTTTC. Protein sequence: CASSSSGGGPPGANVLTF. V and J are TRBV18 and TRBJ2-6, with 10 bases identical to TRBD2. In germline, CDR1 is KGHSH, CDR2 LQKENI. This CDR3 spans 18 amino acids. V was clipped by 6 bases and J by 2 bases; unmatched bases: 10.

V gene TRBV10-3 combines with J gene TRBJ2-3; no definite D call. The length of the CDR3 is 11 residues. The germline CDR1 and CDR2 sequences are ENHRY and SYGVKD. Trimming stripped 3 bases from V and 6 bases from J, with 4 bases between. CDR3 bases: TGTGCCATCAGTGACGAGGATACGCAGTATTTT. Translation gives CAISDEDTQYF.

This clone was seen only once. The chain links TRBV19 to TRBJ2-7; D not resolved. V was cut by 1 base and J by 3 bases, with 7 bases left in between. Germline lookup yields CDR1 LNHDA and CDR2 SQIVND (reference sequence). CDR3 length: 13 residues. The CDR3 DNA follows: TGTGCCAGTAGTATAGGAACAGACTACGAGCAGTACTTC. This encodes CASSIGTDYEQYF.

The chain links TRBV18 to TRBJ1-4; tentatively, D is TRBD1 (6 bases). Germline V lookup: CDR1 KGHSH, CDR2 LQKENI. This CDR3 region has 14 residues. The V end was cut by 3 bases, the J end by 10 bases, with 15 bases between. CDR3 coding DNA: TGTGCCAGCTCACCGGGGGAGTTGGGGGCAAAACTGTTTTTT. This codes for CASSPGELGAKLFF.

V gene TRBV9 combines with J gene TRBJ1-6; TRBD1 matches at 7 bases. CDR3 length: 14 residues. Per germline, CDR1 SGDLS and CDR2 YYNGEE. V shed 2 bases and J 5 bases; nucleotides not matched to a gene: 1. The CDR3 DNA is TGTGCCAGCAGCGTGGGACAGCATAATTCACCCCTCCACTTT. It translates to CASSVGQHNSPLHF.

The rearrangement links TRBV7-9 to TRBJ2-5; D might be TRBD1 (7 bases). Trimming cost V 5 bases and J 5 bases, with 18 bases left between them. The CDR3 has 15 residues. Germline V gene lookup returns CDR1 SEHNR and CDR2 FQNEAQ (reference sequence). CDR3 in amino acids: CASSGRTGSGETQYF. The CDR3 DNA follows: TGTGCCAGCAGCGGGAGGACAGGATCAGGCGAGACCCAGTACTTC.

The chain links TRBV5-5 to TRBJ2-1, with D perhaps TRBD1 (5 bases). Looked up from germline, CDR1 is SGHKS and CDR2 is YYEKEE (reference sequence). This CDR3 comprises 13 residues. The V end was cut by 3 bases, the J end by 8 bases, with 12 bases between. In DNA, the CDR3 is TGTGCCAGCAGCTCCAGGGATCTCGATGAGCAGTTCTTC. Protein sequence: CASSSRDLDEQFF.

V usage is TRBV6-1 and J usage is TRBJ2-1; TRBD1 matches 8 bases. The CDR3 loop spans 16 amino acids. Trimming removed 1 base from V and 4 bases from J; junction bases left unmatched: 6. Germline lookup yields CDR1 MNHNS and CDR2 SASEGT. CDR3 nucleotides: TGTGCCAGCAGTGAAGAGGCAGGGGGCAGGTACAATGAGCAGTTCTTC. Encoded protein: CASSEEAGGRYNEQFF.

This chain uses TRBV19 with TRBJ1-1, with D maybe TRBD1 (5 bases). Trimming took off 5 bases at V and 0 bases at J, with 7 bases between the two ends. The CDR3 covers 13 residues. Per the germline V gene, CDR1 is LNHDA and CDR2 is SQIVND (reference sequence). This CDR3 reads CASSQGVNTEAFF. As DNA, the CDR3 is TGTGCCAGTAGTCAAGGGGTGAACACTGAAGCTTTCTTT.

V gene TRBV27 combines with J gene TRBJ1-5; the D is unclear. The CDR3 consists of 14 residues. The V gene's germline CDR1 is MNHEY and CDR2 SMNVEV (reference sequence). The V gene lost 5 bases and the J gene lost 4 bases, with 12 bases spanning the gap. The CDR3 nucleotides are TGTGCCAGCAGTCCGCGTCTCCGGAATCAGCCCCAGCATTTT. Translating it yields CASSPRLRNQPQHF.

CDR3: CSVRTGPGNTIYF. The CDR3, as DNA: TGCAGCGTACGGACAGGGCCTGGAAACACCATATATTTT. V is TRBV29-1 and J is TRBJ1-3, with TRBD1 matching over 8 bases. This CDR3 is built from 13 residues. Looked up from germline, CDR1 is SQVTM and CDR2 is ANQGSEA. J gave up 2 bases and V 6 bases, and 3 bases lay outside the gene matches.

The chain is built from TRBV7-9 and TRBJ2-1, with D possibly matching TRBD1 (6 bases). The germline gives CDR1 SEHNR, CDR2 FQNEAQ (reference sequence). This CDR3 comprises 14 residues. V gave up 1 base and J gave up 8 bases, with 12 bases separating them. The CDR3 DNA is TGTGCCAGCAGCTTAGTAGGGGGAAGCCATGAGCAGTTCTTC. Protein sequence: CASSLVGGSHEQFF.

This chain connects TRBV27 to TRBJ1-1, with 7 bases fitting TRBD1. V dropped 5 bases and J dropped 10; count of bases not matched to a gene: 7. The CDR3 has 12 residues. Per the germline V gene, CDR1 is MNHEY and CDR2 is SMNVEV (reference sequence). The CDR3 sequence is CASSALQGRAFF. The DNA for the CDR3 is TGTGCCAGCAGTGCACTACAGGGGAGAGCTTTCTTT.